This T cell receptor (beta chain) was sequenced for a study of T cell changes during pregnancy in multiple sclerosis (dated 2019 in TCRdb). For context, the study as a whole: The study examined how the T cell repertoire changed over the course of pregnancy in women with multiple sclerosis.

Library preparation employed the immunoSEQ multiplex PCR assay. As stored in TCRdb, this immuneACCESS dataset retains in-frame rearrangements with V and J assigned. A fraction of the clones does not appear; measured against another copy, unresolved V genes explain less than half of the discrepancy, and the remainder lacks a known reason. The sample contains around 80,000 clones, under 95% of them found a single time. The top ten hold 1.4% of the sample. Regarding this clone: Its antigen has not been determined. Base qualities are missing; no much larger clone stands one base away.

This clonotype originated in a female donor with multiple sclerosis, enrolled in a pregnancy study. The sequencing used peripheral blood, collected before pregnancy.

The DNA reads as follows: TGTGCCAGCAGCTTGCCGGGACAGGGGGACACTGAAGCTTTCTTT. Its translation reads: CASSLPGQGDTEAFF. The chain employs TRBV7-9 and TRBJ1-1, and TRBD1 aligns with 11 junction nucleotides. Trimming accounts for 3 bases at V and 3 bases at J, while the number of junction bases matched to no gene is 3. Reading from cysteine to phenylalanine, the CDR3 counts 15 amino acids. Only the CDR3 DNA stays, 45 bases, in frame from base 1. CDR1 and CDR2 were assigned from the germline V gene (reference sequence) as SEHNR and FQNEAQ.